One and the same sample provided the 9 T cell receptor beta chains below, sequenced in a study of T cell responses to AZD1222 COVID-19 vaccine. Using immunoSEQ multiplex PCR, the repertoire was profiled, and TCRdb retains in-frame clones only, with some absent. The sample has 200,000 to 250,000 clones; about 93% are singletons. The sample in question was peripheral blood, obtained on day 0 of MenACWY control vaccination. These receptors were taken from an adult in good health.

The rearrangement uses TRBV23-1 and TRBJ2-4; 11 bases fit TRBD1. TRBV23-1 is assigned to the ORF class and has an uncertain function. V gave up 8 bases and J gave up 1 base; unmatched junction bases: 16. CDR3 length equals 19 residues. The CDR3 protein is CASRRPDRGLDRAKNIQYF. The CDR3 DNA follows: TGCGCCAGCCGCCGACCGGACAGGGGGCTCGATCGGGCCAAAAACATTCAGTACTTC.

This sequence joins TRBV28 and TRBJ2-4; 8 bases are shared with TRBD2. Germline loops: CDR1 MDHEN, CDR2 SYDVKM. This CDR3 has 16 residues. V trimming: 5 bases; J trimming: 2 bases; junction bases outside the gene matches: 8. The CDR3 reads CASSPGGARTKNIQYF. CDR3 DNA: TGTGCCAGCAGTCCCGGGGGGGCCCGAACCAAAAACATTCAGTACTTC.

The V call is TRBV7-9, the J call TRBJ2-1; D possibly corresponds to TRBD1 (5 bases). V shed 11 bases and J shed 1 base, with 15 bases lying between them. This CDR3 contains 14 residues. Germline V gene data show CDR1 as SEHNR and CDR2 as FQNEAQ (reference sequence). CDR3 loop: CADEGAWSYNEQFF. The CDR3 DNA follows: TGTGCCGACGAAGGGGCCTGGTCCTACAATGAGCAGTTCTTC.

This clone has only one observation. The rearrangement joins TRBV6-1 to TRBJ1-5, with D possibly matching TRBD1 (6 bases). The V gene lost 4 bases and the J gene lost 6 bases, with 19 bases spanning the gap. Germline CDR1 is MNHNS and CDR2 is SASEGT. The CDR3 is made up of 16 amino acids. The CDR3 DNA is TGTGCCAGCAGTGTCCTGGGATCAGGGGTCGGTCAGCCCCAGCATTTT. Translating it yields CASSVLGSGVGQPQHF.

The CDR3, as DNA: TGTGCCAGCAGCGACAGAAGCAATCAGCCCCAGCATTTT. Protein sequence: CASSDRSNQPQHF. The rearrangement links TRBV12-3 or TRBV12-4 to TRBJ1-5; D is perhaps TRBD1 (5 bases). Between the trimmed V and J ends, which lost 6 bases and 1 base, there was a span of 7 bases. This CDR3 comprises 13 residues.

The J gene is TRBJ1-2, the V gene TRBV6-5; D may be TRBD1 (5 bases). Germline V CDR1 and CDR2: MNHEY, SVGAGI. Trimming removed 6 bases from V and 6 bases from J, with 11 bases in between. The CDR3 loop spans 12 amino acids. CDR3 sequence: CASSFRGNGYTF. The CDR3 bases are TGTGCCAGCAGCTTTAGGGGAAATGGCTACACCTTC.

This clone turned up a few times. CDR3 nucleotide sequence: TGTGCCAGCAGGACCGGGACTTTAGAAGCTTTCTTT. Translation: CASRTGTLEAFF. This chain joins TRBV2 and TRBJ1-1; possible D gene TRBD1, 5 bases. Germline V lookup: CDR1 SNHLY, CDR2 FYNNEI. This CDR3 comprises 12 residues. Trimming pared 6 bases from V and 8 bases from J, leaving 13 bases between.

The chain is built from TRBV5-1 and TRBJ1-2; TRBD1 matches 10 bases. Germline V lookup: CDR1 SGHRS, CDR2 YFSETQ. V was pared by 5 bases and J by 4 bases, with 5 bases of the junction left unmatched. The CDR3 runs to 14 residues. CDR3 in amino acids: CASRRTGGIYGYTF. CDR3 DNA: TGCGCCAGCAGGAGGACAGGGGGAATCTATGGCTACACCTTC.

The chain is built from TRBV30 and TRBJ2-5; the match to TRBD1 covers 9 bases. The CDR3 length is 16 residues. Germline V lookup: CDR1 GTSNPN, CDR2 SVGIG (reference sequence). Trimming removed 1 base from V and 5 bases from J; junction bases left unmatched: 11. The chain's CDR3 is CAWSARDRAIGETQYF. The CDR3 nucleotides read TGTGCCTGGAGTGCGCGGGACAGGGCTATCGGTGAGACCCAGTACTTC.